This T cell receptor (beta chain) emerged from a study of cytomegalovirus exposure and HLA in healthy donors. Findings and caveats of the study: More clonal expansion characterized HLA-associated TCR beta chains than equally common others in a later analysis. The Asian-associated ancestry cluster reportedly had fewer N-insertions than the approximately 670-donor mean in a later analysis.

With 60 Vbeta and 13 Jbeta primers, the PCR was carried out. Methods used by the authors: In a later analysis, the count reached 80 million or so unique TCR beta chains, with roughly 9.9 million shared. Repertoires were generated with immunoSEQ multiplex PCR, while TCRdb's copy carries only in-frame clones and drops some. That table supplies the V and J calls and clone size; D and trimming were determined from the DNA. Found here are about 120,000 clones, 82% of them singletons; the top ten hold just under 2.5%. To note about this clone: Its matching antigen is unknown.

V was clipped by 4 bases and J by 0 bases, with 15 bases between them. From germline, CDR1 is SEHNR and CDR2 FQNEAQ (reference sequence). CDR3 length: 16 amino acids. The V call is TRBV7-9, the J call TRBJ1-1; D is undetermined. The sequence was collected from a woman between 18 and 29 years old in good health and CMV-seronegative. The specimen was PBMCs. CDR3 nucleotides: TGTGCCAGCAGCTCAATAATACGACTGATGAACACTGAAGCTTTCTTT. This gives the protein CASSSIIRLMNTEAFF.